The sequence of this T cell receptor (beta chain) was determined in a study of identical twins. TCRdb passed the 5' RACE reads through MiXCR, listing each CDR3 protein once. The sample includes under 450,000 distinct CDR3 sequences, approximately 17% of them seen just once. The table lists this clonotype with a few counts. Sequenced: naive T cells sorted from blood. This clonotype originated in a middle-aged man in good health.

The CDR3 sequence is CATSIQYTEAFF. The CDR3 DNA reads TGTGCCACCAGCATTCAGTACACTGAAGCTTTCTTT. The V gene is TRBV15, the J gene TRBJ1-1; the D is unclear. Germline V gene lookup returns CDR1 LNHNV and CDR2 YYDKDF (reference sequence). V gave up 4 bases and J gave up 3 bases, with 6 bases separating them. The CDR3 loop spans 12 amino acids.